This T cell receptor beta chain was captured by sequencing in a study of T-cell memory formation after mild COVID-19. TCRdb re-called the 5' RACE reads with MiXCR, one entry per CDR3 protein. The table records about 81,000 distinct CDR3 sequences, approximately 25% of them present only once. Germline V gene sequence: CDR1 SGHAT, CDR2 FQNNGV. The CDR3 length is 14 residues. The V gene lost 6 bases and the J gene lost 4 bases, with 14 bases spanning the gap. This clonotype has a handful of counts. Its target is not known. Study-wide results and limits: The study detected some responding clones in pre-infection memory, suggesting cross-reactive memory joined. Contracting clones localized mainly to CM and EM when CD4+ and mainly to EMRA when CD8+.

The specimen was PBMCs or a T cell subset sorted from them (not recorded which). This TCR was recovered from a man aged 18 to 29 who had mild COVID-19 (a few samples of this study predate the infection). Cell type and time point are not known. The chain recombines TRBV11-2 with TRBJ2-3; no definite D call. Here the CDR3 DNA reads TGTGCCAGCAGATTCGAGAACTGGGCAGATACGCAGTATTTT. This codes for CASRFENWADTQYF.